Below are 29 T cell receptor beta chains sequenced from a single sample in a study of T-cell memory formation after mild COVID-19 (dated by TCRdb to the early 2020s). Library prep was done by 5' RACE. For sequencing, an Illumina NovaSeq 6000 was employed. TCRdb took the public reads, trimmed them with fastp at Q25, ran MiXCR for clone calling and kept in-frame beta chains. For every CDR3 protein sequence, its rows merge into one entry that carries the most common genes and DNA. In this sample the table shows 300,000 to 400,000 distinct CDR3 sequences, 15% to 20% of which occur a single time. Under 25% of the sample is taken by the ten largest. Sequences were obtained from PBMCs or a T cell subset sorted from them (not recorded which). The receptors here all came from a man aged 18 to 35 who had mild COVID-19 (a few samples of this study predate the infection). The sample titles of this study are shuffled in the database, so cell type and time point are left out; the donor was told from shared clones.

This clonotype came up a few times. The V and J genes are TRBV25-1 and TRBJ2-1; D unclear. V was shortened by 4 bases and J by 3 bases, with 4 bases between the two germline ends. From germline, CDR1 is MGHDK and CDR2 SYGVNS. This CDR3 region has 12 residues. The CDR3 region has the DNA TGTGCCAGCAGTGCCGACTACAATGAGCAGTTCTTC. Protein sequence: CASSADYNEQFF. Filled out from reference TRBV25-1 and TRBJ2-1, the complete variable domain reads EADIYQTPRYLVIGTGKKITLECSQTMGHDKMYWYQQDPGMELHLIHYSYGVNSTEKGDLSSESTVSRIRTEHFPLTLESARPSHTSQYLCASSADYNEQFFGPGTRLTVL.

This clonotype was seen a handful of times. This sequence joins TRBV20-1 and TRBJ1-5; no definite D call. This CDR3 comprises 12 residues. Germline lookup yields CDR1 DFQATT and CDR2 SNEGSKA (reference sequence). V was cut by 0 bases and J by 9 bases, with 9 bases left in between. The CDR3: CSARDSFAPQHF. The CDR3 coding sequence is TGCAGTGCTAGAGATAGTTTTGCGCCCCAGCATTTT.

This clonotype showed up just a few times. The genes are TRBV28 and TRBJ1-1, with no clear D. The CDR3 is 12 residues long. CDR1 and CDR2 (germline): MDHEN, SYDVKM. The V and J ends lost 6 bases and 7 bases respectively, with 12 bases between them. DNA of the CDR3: TGTGCCAGCAGACCCGGGAGCCGTGAAGCTTTCTTT. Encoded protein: CASRPGSREAFF.

CDR3 protein: CASSGGLAGYNEQFF. The CDR3 DNA is TGCGCCAGCAGCGGAGGACTAGCGGGCTACAATGAGCAGTTCTTC. The chain is built from TRBV5-1 and TRBJ2-1, with 11 bases lining up with TRBD2. CDR1 and CDR2 (germline): SGHRS, YFSETQ. The CDR3 runs 15 residues. J gave up 3 bases and V 4 bases, and 3 bases lay outside the gene matches.

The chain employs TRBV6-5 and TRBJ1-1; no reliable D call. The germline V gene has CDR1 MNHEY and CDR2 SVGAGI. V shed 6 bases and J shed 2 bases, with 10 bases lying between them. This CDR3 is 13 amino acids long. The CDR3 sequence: CASSGPGNTEAFF. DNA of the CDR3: TGTGCCAGCAGCGGACCGGGAAACACTGAAGCTTTCTTT.

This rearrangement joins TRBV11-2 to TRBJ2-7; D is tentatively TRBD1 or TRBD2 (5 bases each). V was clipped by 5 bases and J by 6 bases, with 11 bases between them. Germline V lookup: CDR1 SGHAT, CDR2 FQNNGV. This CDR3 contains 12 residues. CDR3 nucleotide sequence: TGTGCCAGCAGCCTCCGAGGGGTCGAGCAGTACTTC. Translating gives CASSLRGVEQYF.

The DNA for the CDR3 is TGCAGTGCTAGGGCACAGGGAGTGTTTATCTACGAGCAGTACTTC. This sequence encodes CSARAQGVFIYEQYF. The V call is TRBV20-1, the J call TRBJ2-7, with D possibly matching TRBD1 (6 bases). The CDR3 runs to 15 residues. The germline V and J ends were trimmed by 3 bases and 3 bases, with 18 bases remaining between them. Germline CDR1 is DFQATT and CDR2 is SNEGSKA (reference sequence).

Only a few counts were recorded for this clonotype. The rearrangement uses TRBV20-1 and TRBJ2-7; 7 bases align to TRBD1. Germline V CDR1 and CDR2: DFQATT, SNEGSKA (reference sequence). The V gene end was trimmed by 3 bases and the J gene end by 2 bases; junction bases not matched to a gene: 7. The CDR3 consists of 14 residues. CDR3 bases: TGCAGTGCTAGTTATGGGACAGCAACCTACGAGCAGTACTTC. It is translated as CSASYGTATYEQYF.

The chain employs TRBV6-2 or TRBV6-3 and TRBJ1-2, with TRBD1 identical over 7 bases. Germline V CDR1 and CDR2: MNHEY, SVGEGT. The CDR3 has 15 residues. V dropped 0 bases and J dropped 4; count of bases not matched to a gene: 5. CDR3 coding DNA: TGTGCCAGCAGTTACTCGACAGGGTCCCTCTATGGCTACACCTTC. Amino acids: CASSYSTGSLYGYTF.

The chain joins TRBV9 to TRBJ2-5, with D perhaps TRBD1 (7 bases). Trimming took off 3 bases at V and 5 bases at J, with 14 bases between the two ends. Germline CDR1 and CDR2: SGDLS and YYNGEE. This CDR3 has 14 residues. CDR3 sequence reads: CASSGSGGTETQYF. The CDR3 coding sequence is TGTGCCAGCAGCGGGTCAGGGGGGACGGAGACCCAGTACTTC.

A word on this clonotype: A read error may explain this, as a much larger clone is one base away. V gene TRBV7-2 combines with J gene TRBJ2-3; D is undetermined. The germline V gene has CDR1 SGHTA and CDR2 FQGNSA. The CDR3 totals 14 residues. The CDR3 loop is CAISYLGRADTQYF. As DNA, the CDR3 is TGTGCCATCAGCTACCTAGGCCGCGCAGATACGCAGTATTTT.

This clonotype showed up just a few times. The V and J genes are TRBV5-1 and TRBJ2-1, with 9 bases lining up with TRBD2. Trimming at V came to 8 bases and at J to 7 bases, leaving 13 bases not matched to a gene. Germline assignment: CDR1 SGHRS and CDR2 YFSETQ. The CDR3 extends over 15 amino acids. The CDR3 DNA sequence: TGCGCCAGTGCCGACTGGCGGGGGGGCATTAATGAGCAGTTCTTC. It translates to CASADWRGGINEQFF.

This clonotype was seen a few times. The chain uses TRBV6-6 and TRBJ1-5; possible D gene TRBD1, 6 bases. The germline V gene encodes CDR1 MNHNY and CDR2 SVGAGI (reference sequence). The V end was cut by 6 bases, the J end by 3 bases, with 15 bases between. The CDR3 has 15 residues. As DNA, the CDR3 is TGTGCCAGCAGGGAAGCACAGGGATTCAATCAGCCCCAGCATTTT. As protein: CASREAQGFNQPQHF.

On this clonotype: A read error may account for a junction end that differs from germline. The CDR3 DNA reads as TGTGCCAGCAAGACTAGCGGGGCGGTCTTC. Amino acid sequence: CASKTSGAVF. The chain links TRBV2 to TRBJ2-1; 11 bases align to TRBD2. The CDR3 is 10 amino acids. Per germline, CDR1 SNHLY and CDR2 FYNNEI. The variable domain in full, with the rest retrieved from reference TRBV2 and TRBJ2-1, is EPEVTQTPSHQVTQMGQEVILRCVPISNHLYFYWYRQILGQKVEFLVSFYNNEISEKSEIFDDQFSVERPDGSNFTLKIRSTKLEDSAMYFCASKTSGAVFGPGTRLTVL.

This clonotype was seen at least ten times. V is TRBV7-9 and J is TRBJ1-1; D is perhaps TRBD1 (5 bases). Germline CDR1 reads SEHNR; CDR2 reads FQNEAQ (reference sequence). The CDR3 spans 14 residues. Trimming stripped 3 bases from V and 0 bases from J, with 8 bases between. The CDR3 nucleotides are TGTGCCAGCAGCTTCACAGGAGTGAACACTGAAGCTTTCTTT. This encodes CASSFTGVNTEAFF.

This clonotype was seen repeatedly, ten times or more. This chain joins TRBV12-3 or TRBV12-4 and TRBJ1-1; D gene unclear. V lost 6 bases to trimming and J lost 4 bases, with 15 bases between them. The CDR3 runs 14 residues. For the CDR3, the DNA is TGTGCCAGCAGCCCTGGCCTGGTGGGCACTGAAGCTTTCTTT. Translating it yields CASSPGLVGTEAFF.

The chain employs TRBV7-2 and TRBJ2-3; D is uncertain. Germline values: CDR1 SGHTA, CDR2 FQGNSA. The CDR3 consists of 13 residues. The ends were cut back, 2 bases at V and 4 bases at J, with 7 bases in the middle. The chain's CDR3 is CASSLLLADTQYF. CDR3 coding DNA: TGTGCCAGCAGCTTACTCTTAGCAGATACGCAGTATTTT.

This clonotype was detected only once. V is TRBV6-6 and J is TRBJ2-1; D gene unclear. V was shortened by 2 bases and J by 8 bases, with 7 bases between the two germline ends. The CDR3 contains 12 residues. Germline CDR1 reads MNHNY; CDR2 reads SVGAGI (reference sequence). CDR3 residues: CASSYGSDEQFF. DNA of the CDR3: TGTGCCAGCAGTTACGGATCGGATGAGCAGTTCTTC.

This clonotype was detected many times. The CDR3 protein is CASSQEELAGYNEQFF. The CDR3 nucleotides are TGCGCCAGCAGCCAAGAGGAACTAGCGGGGTACAATGAGCAGTTCTTC. The chain links TRBV4-1 to TRBJ2-1, with TRBD2 matching over 10 bases. The CDR3 is 16 amino acids. Germline-derived CDR1 and CDR2 are MGHRA and YSYEKL. V lost 0 bases, J lost 4 bases, and 3 bases stayed unmatched.

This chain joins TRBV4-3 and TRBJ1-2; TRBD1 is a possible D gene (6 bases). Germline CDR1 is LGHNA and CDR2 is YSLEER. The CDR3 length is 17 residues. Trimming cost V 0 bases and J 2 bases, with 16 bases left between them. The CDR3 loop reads CASSQDLFPGQNYGYTF. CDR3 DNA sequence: TGCGCCAGCAGCCAAGATCTTTTCCCAGGACAGAACTATGGCTACACCTTC.

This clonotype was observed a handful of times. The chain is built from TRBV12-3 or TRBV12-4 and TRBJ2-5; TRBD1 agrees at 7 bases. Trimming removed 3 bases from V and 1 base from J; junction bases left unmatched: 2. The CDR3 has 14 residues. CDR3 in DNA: TGTGCCAGCAGTTTGGACAGGAGCCAAGAGACCCAGTACTTC. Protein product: CASSLDRSQETQYF.

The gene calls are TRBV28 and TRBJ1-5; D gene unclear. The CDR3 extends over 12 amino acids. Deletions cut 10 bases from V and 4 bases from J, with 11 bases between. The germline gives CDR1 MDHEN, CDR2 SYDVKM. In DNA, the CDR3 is TGTGCCAACGGGGTGGGGAATCAGCCCCAGCATTTT. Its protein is CANGVGNQPQHF.

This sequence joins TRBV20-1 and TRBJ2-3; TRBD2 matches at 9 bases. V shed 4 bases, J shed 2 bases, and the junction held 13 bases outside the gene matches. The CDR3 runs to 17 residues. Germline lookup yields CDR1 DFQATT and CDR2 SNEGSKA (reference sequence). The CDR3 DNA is TGCAGTGCTACGCTGAGGGCTAGCGGGGACTTCACAGATACGCAGTATTTT. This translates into CSATLRASGDFTDTQYF.

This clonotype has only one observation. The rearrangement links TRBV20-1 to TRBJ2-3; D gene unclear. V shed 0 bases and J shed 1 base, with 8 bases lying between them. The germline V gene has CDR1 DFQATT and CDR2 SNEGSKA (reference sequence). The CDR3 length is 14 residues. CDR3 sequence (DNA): TGCAGTGCTAGAGACTTCATCCGCACAGATACGCAGTATTTT. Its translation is CSARDFIRTDTQYF.

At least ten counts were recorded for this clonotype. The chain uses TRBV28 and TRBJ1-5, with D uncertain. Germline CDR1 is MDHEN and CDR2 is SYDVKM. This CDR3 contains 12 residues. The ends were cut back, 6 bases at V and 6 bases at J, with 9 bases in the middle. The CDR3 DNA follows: TGTGCCAGCAGCTCCTCAGGTCAGCCCCAGCATTTT. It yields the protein CASSSSGQPQHF.

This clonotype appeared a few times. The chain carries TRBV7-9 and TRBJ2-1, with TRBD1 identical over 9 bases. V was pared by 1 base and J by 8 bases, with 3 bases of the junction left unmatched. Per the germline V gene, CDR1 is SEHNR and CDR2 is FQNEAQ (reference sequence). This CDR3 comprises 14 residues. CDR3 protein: CASSLEWTGDEQFF. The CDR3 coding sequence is TGTGCCAGCAGCTTAGAATGGACAGGGGATGAGCAGTTCTTC.

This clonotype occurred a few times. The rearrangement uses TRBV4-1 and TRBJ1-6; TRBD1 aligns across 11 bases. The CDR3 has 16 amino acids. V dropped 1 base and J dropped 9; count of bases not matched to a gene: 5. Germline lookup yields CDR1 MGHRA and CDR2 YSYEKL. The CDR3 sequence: CASSQAGGTGGSPLHF. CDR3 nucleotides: TGCGCCAGCAGCCAAGCCGGGGGGACAGGGGGTTCACCCCTCCACTTT.

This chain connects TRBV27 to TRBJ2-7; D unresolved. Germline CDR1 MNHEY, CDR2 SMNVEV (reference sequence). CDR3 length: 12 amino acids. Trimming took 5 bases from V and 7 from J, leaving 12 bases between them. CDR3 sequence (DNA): TGTGCCAGCAGTCAGGACGGCCTGGAGCAGTACGTC. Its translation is CASSQDGLEQYV.

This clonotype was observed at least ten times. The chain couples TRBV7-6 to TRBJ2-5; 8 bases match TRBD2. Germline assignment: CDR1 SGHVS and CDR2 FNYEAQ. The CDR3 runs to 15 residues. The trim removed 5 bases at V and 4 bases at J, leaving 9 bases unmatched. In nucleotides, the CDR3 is TGTGCCAGCAGCGTTGGACTAGCCGGGGGAGAGACCCAGTACTTC. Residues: CASSVGLAGGETQYF.